Listed below are T cell receptor beta chains from one sample, sequenced in a study of T cell responses to AZD1222 COVID-19 vaccine. The repertoire was sequenced with immunoSEQ multiplex PCR; TCRdb's copy has only in-frame clones and lacks some. The top ten hold 34% of the sample, which has around 25,000 clones, around 87% seen once. The source was peripheral blood, collected 28 days after the second AZD1222 dose. These receptors originate from an adult who received the AZD1222 COVID-19 vaccine. Each CDR3 is given with its conserved first and last residue. The D gene is left open where the match is weak. Some rows mark clone size as missing; the rest say once, few, many or name a class of expanded clone.

>NA|NA|TRBJ1-5|TRBV6-4
TGTGCCAGCAGCGCGGACACCAGCAATCAGCCCCAGCATTTT
CASSADTSNQPQHF
>NA|NA|TRBJ1-4|TRBV9
TGTGCCAGCAGCCGAGCCGTCTCAAATGAAAAACTGTTTTTT
CASSRAVSNEKLFF
>NA|few|TRBJ1-1|TRBV29-1
TGCAGCGTTGCGGGAACGCGAGGTAACACTGAAGCTTTCTTT
CSVAGTRGNTEAFF
>TRBD2|once|TRBJ2-1|TRBV28
TGTGCCAGCAGTTTCTGGAGGAGCGGGGCCCAGGATGAGCAGTTCTTC
CASSFWRSGAQDEQFF
>NA|NA|TRBJ2-2|TRBV3-1/TRBV3-2
TGTGCCAGCAGCCCGCGCGGGATAGCCGGGGAGCTGTTTTTT
CASSPRGIAGELFF
>TRBD1|NA|TRBJ2-3|TRBV7-2
TGTGCCAGCAGCCTACGTGGGACAGGGAGCACAGATACGCAGTATTTT
CASSLRGTGSTDTQYF
>NA|NA|TRBJ2-1|TRBV10-2
TGCGCCAGCAGTGAAGGTAGCAGCATTAGTAATGAGCAGTTCTTC
CASSEGSSISNEQFF
>TRBD1|NA|TRBJ2-2|TRBV7-9
TGTGCCAGCAGCCCTGGGACAGGGGACACCGGGGAGCTGTTTTTT
CASSPGTGDTGELFF
>TRBD1|NA|TRBJ2-5|TRBV7-3
TGTGCCAGCAGCTTAAGTGGACAGGGTCGGGGTGAGACCCAGTACTTC
CASSLSGQGRGETQYF
>TRBD1|NA|TRBJ1-5|TRBV24-1
TGTGCCACCAGTGATTCGGACAGGGCCAATCAGCCCCAGCATTTT
CATSDSDRANQPQHF
>NA|NA|TRBJ1-4|TRBV12-3/TRBV12-4
TGTGCCAGCAGCCACTACCGGTCGGAAAAACTGTTTTTT
CASSHYRSEKLFF
>TRBD1|NA|TRBJ2-7|TRBV7-8
TGTGCCAGCAGCAAGGGACAGGCAAACGAGCAGTACTTC
CASSKGQANEQYF
>NA|NA|TRBJ1-3|TRBV9
TGTGCCAGCAGAGGGGGAGTCTCTGGAAACACCATATATTTT
CASRGGVSGNTIYF
>NA|NA|TRBJ2-6|TRBV7-6
TGTGCCAGCAGCTTAGGGGGGGGCGCTGGGGCCAACGTCCTGACTTTC
CASSLGGGAGANVLTF
>NA|NA|TRBJ1-2|TRBV5-4
TGTGCCAGCAGGACTAACTTCGGGGCAGGAAACTATGGCTACACCTTC
CASRTNFGAGNYGYTF
>NA|NA|TRBJ1-1|TRBV9
TGTGCCAGCAGCGGGCAGGGAGGCCAGTTTACCACTGAAGCTTTCTTT
CASSGQGGQFTTEAFF
>NA|NA|TRBJ1-1|TRBV6-5
TGTGCCAGCAGTCGGAACCGGGACACTGAAGCTTTCTTT
CASSRNRDTEAFF
>NA|few|TRBJ1-2|TRBV28
TGTGCCAGCAGTTTGCAGGTTGGCTACACCTTC
CASSLQVGYTF
>NA|NA|TRBJ1-1|TRBV18
TGTGCCAGCTCACCAAGGGCGGTGTTGAACACTGAAGCTTTCTTT
CASSPRAVLNTEAFF
>TRBD2|few|TRBJ2-2|TRBV7-9
TGTGCCAGCAGCTCCGGGACTATCCCCGGGGAGCTGTTTTTT
CASSSGTIPGELFF
>NA|NA|TRBJ2-1|TRBV7-8
TGTGCCAGCAGCCGCGGGGCTAGCAATGAGCAGTTCTTC
CASSRGASNEQFF
>NA|NA|TRBJ1-4|TRBV10-2
TGCGCCAGCAGTGGGGGTTGGGCTGAAAAACTGTTTTTT
CASSGGWAEKLFF
>NA|NA|TRBJ2-5|TRBV7-2
TGTGCCAGCAGCCACCAGGGCAGCCAAGAGACCCAGTACTTC
CASSHQGSQETQYF
>TRBD2|NA|TRBJ2-1|TRBV3-1/TRBV3-2
TGTGCCAGCAGCCAAGTTATAGCGGGAGGATACAATGAGCAGTTCTTC
CASSQVIAGGYNEQFF
>TRBD1|NA|TRBJ2-7|TRBV2
TGTGCCAGCAGGCGGGGACAGGCGGGTCCCTACGAGCAGTACTTC
CASRRGQAGPYEQYF
>NA|NA|TRBJ2-1|TRBV28
TGTGCCAGCAGTTTAGGGCAGGGCCGGTACAATGAGCAGTTCTTC
CASSLGQGRYNEQFF
>NA|NA|TRBJ2-7|TRBV5-1
TGCGCCAGCAGCTTGAGGCGATCCTACGAGCAGTACTTC
CASSLRRSYEQYF
>TRBD1|NA|TRBJ2-3|TRBV4-1
TGCGCCAGCAGCCCACATCCGGGACAGGGAAGAGATACGCAGTATTTT
CASSPHPGQGRDTQYF
>NA|NA|TRBJ2-7|TRBV5-4
TGTGCCAGCAGCTTGGCCACCGGGGGCAAATACGAGCAGTACTTC
CASSLATGGKYEQYF
>NA|NA|TRBJ1-6|TRBV24-1
TGTGCCACCAGTGACTTAACAGGGCGAGGAGATAATTCACCCCTCCACTTT
CATSDLTGRGDNSPLHF
>NA|once|TRBJ1-5|TRBV6-5
TGTGCCAGCAGCTACAGCAGGGGTGGTCAGCCCCAGCATTTT
CASSYSRGGQPQHF
>TRBD2|NA|TRBJ2-3|TRBV27
TGTGCCAGCAGTTCGCTAGCGGGAGTTAGCCCAGATACGCAGTATTTT
CASSSLAGVSPDTQYF
>NA|NA|TRBJ2-7|TRBV7-2
TGTGCCAGCAGCTTGAAGCGGTTAATAGCGGAGTGCCCAAAGGACTTC
CASSLKRLIAECPKDF
>NA|NA|TRBJ2-1|TRBV6-4
TGTGCCAGCAGTGTGGGCTCCTACAATGAGCAGTTCTTC
CASSVGSYNEQFF
>NA|NA|TRBJ1-6|TRBV27
TGTGCCAGCAGTTTACTCCCTATCTCGCAGGGATATTCACCCCTCCACTTT
CASSLLPISQGYSPLHF
>NA|NA|TRBJ2-4|TRBV7-7
TGTGCTAGCAGCTGCCACAGGGAATCGGCGGGAGAGTACGCCAAAAACATTCAGTACTTC
CASSCHRESAGEYAKNIQYF
>NA|NA|TRBJ2-5|TRBV5-4
TGTGCCAGCAGCTTAATAGGGGGTGGGGAGACCCAGTACTTC
CASSLIGGGETQYF
>TRBD2|NA|TRBJ2-7|TRBV6-1
TGTGCCAGCAGTGAAAGTAGCGGGAGGACCTACGAGCAGTACTTC
CASSESSGRTYEQYF
>NA|NA|TRBJ2-7|TRBV11-2
TGTGCCAGCAGCAACGACCCCGAGGGCTACGAGCAGTACTTC
CASSNDPEGYEQYF
>NA|NA|TRBJ2-3|TRBV5-1
TGCGCCAGCAGCTTGGCCGGGACAGATACGCAGTATTTT
CASSLAGTDTQYF
>TRBD2|NA|TRBJ2-2|TRBV7-2
TGTGCCAGCAGCTTAGTTCCGGGAGGGCCCGGGGAGCTGTTTTTT
CASSLVPGGPGELFF
>NA|NA|TRBJ1-1|TRBV19
TGTGCCAGTAGTACAACGGGCCCTAGTTCTGAAGCTTTCTTT
CASSTTGPSSEAFF
>NA|NA|TRBJ2-2|TRBV15
TGTGCCACCAGCAGAGTAGCGGTGAACACCGGGGAGCTGTTTTTT
CATSRVAVNTGELFF